This T cell receptor (beta chain) was profiled in a study of cytomegalovirus exposure and HLA in healthy donors. The PCR employed 60 Vbeta primers together with 13 Jbeta primers. The repertoire was sequenced with immunoSEQ multiplex PCR; TCRdb's copy has only in-frame clones and lacks some. The table shows roughly 130,000 clones, with 79% occurring only once. Trimming removed 5 bases from V and 0 bases from J, with 10 bases in between. There are 15 residues in the CDR3. The germline CDR1 and CDR2 sequences are SGHVS and FQNEAQ. This sequence joins TRBV7-8 and TRBJ1-4; TRBD1 is a possible D gene (5 bases). Sequencing was performed on PBMCs. This sequence was found in a female donor in good health and CMV-seronegative. Written as DNA, the CDR3 is TGTGCCAGCAGCCGGTGGGGGGCAACTAATGAAAAACTGTTTTTT. Protein: CASSRWGATNEKLFF.